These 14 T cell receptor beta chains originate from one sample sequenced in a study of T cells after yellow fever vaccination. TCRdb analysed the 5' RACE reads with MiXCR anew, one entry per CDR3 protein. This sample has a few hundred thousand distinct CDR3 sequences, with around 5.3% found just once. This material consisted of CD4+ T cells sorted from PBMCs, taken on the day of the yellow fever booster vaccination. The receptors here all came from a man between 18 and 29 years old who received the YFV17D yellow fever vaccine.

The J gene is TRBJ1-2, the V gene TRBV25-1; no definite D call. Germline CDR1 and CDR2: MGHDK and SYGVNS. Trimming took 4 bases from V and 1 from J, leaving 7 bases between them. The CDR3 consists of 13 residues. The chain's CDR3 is CASSVMGNYGYTF. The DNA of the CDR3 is TGTGCCAGCAGTGTGATGGGTAACTATGGCTACACCTTC.

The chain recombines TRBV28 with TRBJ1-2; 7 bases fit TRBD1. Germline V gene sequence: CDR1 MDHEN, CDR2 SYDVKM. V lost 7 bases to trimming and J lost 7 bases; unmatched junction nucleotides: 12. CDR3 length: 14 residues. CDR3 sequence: CASTPLGTVAGYTF. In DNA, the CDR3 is TGTGCCAGCACTCCCCTCGGGACAGTAGCTGGCTACACCTTC.

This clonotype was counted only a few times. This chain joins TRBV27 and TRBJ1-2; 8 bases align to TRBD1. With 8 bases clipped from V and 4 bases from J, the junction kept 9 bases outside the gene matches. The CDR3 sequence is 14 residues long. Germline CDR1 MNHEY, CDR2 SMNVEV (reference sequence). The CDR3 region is CASRLQGVGYGYTF. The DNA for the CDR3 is TGTGCCAGCCGCTTACAGGGGGTTGGCTATGGCTACACCTTC.

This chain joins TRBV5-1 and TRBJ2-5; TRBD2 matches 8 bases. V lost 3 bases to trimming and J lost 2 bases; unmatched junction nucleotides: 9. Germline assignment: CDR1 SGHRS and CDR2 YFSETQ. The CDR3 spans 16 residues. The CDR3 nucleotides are TGCGCCAGCAGCTCGCGGGGGGCAAGACTACAAGAGACCCAGTACTTC. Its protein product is CASSSRGARLQETQYF.

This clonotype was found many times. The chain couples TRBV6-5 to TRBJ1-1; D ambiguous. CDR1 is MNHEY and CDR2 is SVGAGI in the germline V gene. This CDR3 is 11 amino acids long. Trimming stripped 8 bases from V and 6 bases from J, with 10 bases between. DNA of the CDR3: TGTGCCAGCCGGAATTCGGCTGAAGCTTTCTTT. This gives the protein CASRNSAEAFF.

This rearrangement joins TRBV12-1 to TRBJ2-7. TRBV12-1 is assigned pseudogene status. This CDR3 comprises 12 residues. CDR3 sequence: CASSPESYEQYV. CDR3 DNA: TGTGCCAGCAGCCCCGAGTCCTACGAGCAGTACGTC.

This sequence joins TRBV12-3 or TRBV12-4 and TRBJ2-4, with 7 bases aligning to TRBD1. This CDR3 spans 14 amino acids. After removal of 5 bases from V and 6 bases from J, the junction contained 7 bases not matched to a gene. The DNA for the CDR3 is TGTGCCAGCAGTCTACTGGGACAGCTAAACATTCAGTACTTC. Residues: CASSLLGQLNIQYF.

The CDR3 region is CASSQGARGETQYF. The CDR3 coding sequence is TGTGCCAGTAGTCAGGGGGCCCGGGGAGAGACCCAGTACTTC. V usage is TRBV19 and J usage is TRBJ2-5; 8 bases agree with TRBD1. Germline V gene lookup returns CDR1 LNHDA and CDR2 SQIVND (reference sequence). Trimming cost V 5 bases and J 4 bases; bases outside gene matches: 6. This CDR3 comprises 14 residues.

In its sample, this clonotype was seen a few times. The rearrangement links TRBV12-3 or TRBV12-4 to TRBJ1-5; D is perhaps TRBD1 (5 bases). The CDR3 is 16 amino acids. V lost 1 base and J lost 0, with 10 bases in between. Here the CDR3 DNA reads TGTGCCAGCAGTTTAGACGGCAGGGTTAGCAATCAGCCCCAGCATTTT. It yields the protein CASSLDGRVSNQPQHF.

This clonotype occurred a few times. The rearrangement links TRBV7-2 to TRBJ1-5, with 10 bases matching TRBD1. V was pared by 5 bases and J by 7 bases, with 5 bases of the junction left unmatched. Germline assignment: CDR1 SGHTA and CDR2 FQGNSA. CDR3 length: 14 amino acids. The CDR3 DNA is TGTGCCAGCAGCCCGGACAGGGGGACCCAGCCCCAGCATTTT. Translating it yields CASSPDRGTQPQHF.

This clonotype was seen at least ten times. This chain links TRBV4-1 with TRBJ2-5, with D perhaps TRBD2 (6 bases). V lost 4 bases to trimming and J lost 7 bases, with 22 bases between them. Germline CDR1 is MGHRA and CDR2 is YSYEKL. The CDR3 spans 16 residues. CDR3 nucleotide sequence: TGCGCCAGCAGCCCCCGGGACTGGGAAGGCTTAGCGACCCAGTACTTC. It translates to CASSPRDWEGLATQYF.

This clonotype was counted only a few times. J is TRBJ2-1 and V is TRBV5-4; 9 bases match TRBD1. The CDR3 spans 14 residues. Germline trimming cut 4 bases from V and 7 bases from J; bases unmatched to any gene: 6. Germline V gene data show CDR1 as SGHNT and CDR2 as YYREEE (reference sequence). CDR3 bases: TGTGCCAGCAGCCCCGGGACAGGGAAAAATGAGCAGTTCTTC. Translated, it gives CASSPGTGKNEQFF.

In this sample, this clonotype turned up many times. The CDR3 DNA is TGTGCCAGCAGCTCGGCTATAGCGGGGGGCTCAGATACGCAGTATTTT. It encodes CASSSAIAGGSDTQYF. The chain combines TRBV7-9 with TRBJ2-3; 10 positions match TRBD2. With 4 bases clipped from V and 4 bases from J, the junction kept 8 bases outside the gene matches. The CDR3 contains 16 residues. Germline lookup yields CDR1 SEHNR and CDR2 FQNEAQ (reference sequence). Variable domain in full (rest from reference TRBV7-9 and TRBJ2-3): DTGVSQNPRHKITKRGQNVTFRCDPISEHNRLYWYRQTLGQGPEFLTYFQNEAQLEKSRLLSDRFSAERPKGSFSTLEIQRTEQGDSAMYLCASSSAIAGGSDTQYFGPGTRLTVL.

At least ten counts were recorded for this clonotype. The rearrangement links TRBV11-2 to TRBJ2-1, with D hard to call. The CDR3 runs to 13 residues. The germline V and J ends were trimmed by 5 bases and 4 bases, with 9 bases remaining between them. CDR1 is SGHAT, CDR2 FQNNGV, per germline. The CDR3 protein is CASSRDKYNEQFF. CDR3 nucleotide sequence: TGTGCCAGCAGCCGAGACAAATACAATGAGCAGTTCTTC.